This passage covers 17 T cell receptor beta chains from one sample sequenced in a study of blood T cells in healthy people across ages. PCR was performed a second time for 7 to 11 cycles using a sample-barcoded 5' primer and a J-beta primer mix. MiXCR, applied by TCRdb to the 5' RACE reads, yields one record per CDR3 protein. The sample shows over a million distinct CDR3 sequences, roughly 40% of them seen only once. The sample comprised blood. The source is a woman aged 18-29 years in good health.

This clonotype turned up a few times. The genes are TRBV12-3 or TRBV12-4 and TRBJ2-5; 7 bases are shared with TRBD2. The CDR3 runs 14 residues. Unmatched junction bases numbered 10, after V lost 7 bases and J lost 5 bases. In nucleotides, the CDR3 is TGTGCCAGCACCCCTCCCAGCGGGGTCGAGACCCAGTACTTC. The encoded protein is CASTPPSGVETQYF.

The J gene is TRBJ2-7, the V gene TRBV30, with TRBD2 matching 12 bases. V shed 3 bases, J shed 4 bases, and the junction held 1 base outside the gene matches. Germline loops: CDR1 GTSNPN, CDR2 SVGIG (reference sequence). This CDR3 has 13 amino acids. DNA for the CDR3: TGTGCCTGGAGGACTAGCGGGAGATACGAGCAGTACTTC. Its translation is CAWRTSGRYEQYF.

This clonotype was seen a few times. This chain uses TRBV6-1 with TRBJ2-7; TRBD1 might be the D (5 bases). The CDR3 is 14 amino acids. Germline assignment: CDR1 MNHNS and CDR2 SASEGT. The V end was cut by 10 bases, the J end by 0 bases, with 16 bases between. The CDR3 DNA reads as TGTGCCACCCAACAGGAGTCTAGCTCCTACGAGCAGTACTTC. Amino acids: CATQQESSSYEQYF.

In its sample, this clonotype was seen a few times. This chain uses TRBV10-3 with TRBJ2-7; TRBD2 agrees at 13 bases. The CDR3 loop spans 16 amino acids. Germline V gene lookup returns CDR1 ENHRY and CDR2 SYGVKD. Losses at the gene ends were 0 bases for V and 2 bases for J; bases not matched to a gene: 1. The CDR3 DNA sequence: TGTGCCATCAGTGAGTCGGGGACTAGCGGGACCTACGAGCAGTACTTC. This codes for CAISESGTSGTYEQYF.

This clonotype has just a few counts. The chain combines TRBV3-1 with TRBJ2-3; TRBD2 matches 9 bases. The length of the CDR3 is 17 residues. Germline V gives CDR1 LGHDT, CDR2 YNNKEL (reference sequence). The ends lost 3 bases at V and 1 base at J; junction bases unmatched: 8. CDR3: CASSHQSSGARTDTQYF. As DNA, the CDR3 is TGTGCCAGCAGCCATCAATCTAGCGGGGCCCGCACAGATACGCAGTATTTT.

This clonotype was counted between two and nine times. The V call is TRBV5-1, the J call TRBJ2-3; no reliable D call. CDR1 and CDR2 (germline): SGHRS, YFSETQ. This CDR3 is built from 16 residues. The germline V and J ends were trimmed by 4 bases and 4 bases, with 19 bases remaining between them. The CDR3 is CASSRLPEGIADTQYF. DNA for the CDR3: TGCGCCAGCAGCCGCCTTCCTGAAGGGATCGCAGATACGCAGTATTTT.

J is TRBJ2-5 and V is TRBV10-3; 7 nucleotides line up with TRBD2. The CDR3 totals 12 residues. CDR1 ENHRY and CDR2 SYGVKD come from the germline V gene. The V gene end was trimmed by 10 bases and the J gene end by 2 bases; junction bases not matched to a gene: 4. Here the CDR3 reads CANAREQETQYF. The CDR3 DNA reads as TGTGCCAACGCGCGGGAGCAAGAGACCCAGTACTTC.

This chain uses TRBV28 with TRBJ2-6; 12 nucleotides line up with TRBD1. In germline, CDR1 is MDHEN, CDR2 SYDVKM. The trim removed 6 bases at V and 3 bases at J, leaving 6 bases unmatched. This CDR3 is built from 17 residues. The CDR3 protein is CASSPGTGGGGANVLTF. DNA of the CDR3: TGTGCCAGCAGCCCCGGGACAGGGGGCGGTGGGGCCAACGTCCTGACTTTC.

This rearrangement joins TRBV3-1 to TRBJ2-4, with 8 bases that match TRBD2. The J call is uncertain, as TRBJ2-5 better fits the DNA end. The CDR3 sequence is 17 residues long. Germline CDR1 LGHDT, CDR2 YNNKEL (reference sequence). The CDR3 DNA is TGTGCCAGCAGCCAAGCTTCCAGCGGGGGAGGAAAAGAGACCCAGTACTTC. Protein: CASSQASSGGGKETQYF.

As DNA, the CDR3 is TGTGCCAGCAGCCTCGGGACAGCGACGGGAGCTTTCTTT. It encodes CASSLGTATGAFF. V and J are TRBV11-2 and TRBJ1-1; 7 nucleotides match TRBD1. V lost 5 bases and J lost 10; bases outside the gene matches: 10. The CDR3 is 13 residues long. Germline-derived CDR1 and CDR2 are SGHAT and FQNNGV.

The table lists this clonotype with a few counts. The chain carries TRBV20-1 and TRBJ2-1; tentative D call: TRBD2 (6 bases). Between the trimmed V and J ends, which lost 6 bases and 6 bases, there was a span of 15 bases. In germline, CDR1 is DFQATT, CDR2 SNEGSKA (reference sequence). This CDR3 is 13 amino acids long. The CDR3 is CSALRLEINEQFF. CDR3 in DNA: TGCAGTGCCCTAAGACTAGAGATCAATGAGCAGTTCTTC.

This clonotype was seen only a few times. This chain joins TRBV6-2 or TRBV6-3 and TRBJ2-3, with 10 positions matching TRBD1. V trimming: 0 bases; J trimming: 4 bases; junction bases outside the gene matches: 7. This CDR3 contains 17 residues. Germline lookup yields CDR1 MNHEY and CDR2 SVGEGT. For the CDR3, the DNA is TGTGCCAGCAGTTACTCCAGGGACAGGGGATACGCAGATACGCAGTATTTT. Its protein is CASSYSRDRGYADTQYF.

This rearrangement joins TRBV27 to TRBJ1-1; a possible D gene is TRBD1 (5 bases). Germline V lookup: CDR1 MNHEY, CDR2 SMNVEV (reference sequence). This CDR3 contains 14 residues. The V and J ends lost 4 bases and 9 bases respectively, with 18 bases between them. CDR3 sequence (DNA): TGTGCCAGCAGTTCTTGGCAGGGTAAAAGCCAAGCTTTCTTT. Protein: CASSSWQGKSQAFF.

This clonotype was recorded a few times. The chain links TRBV4-2 to TRBJ1-1, with 7 bases lining up with TRBD1. Germline-derived CDR1 and CDR2 are LGHNA and YNFKEQ. The CDR3 has 16 residues. The J segment lost 4 bases and the V segment lost 1 base, leaving 9 bases of the junction unmatched. The CDR3 sequence: CASSQVEGAGSTEAFF. The CDR3 bases are TGTGCCAGCAGCCAAGTGGAGGGGGCGGGGAGCACTGAAGCTTTCTTT.

This clonotype has more than one count but fewer than ten. The chain has TRBV4-2 and TRBJ1-6; D is uncertain. Deletions cut 0 bases from V and 10 bases from J, with 16 bases between. CDR3 length equals 16 residues. Germline lookup yields CDR1 LGHNA and CDR2 YNFKEQ. The CDR3 DNA sequence: TGTGCCAGCAGCCAAGACCTGAGAGAAATGGGATCACCCCTCCACTTT. It is translated as CASSQDLREMGSPLHF.

The chain combines TRBV11-1 with TRBJ2-5; perhaps TRBD1 as D (5 bases). Germline CDR1 and CDR2: SGHAT and FQDESV (reference sequence). V shed 1 base and J shed 2 bases, with 11 bases lying between them. The CDR3 contains 15 residues. CDR3: CASSLDPTGQETQYF. Here the CDR3 DNA reads TGTGCCAGCAGCTTAGACCCCACAGGACAAGAGACCCAGTACTTC. Full variable domain (remainder filled in from reference TRBV11-1 and TRBJ2-5): EAEVAQSPRYKITEKSQAVAFWCDPISGHATLYWYRQILGQGPELLVQFQDESVVDDSQLPKDRFSAERLKGVDSTLKIQPAELGDSAMYLCASSLDPTGQETQYFGPGTRLLVL.

The chain recombines TRBV4-1 with TRBJ2-1; D perhaps matches TRBD2 (6 bases). The DNA end is more similar to TRBJ2-7, so the J call may be wrong. Looked up from germline, CDR1 is MGHRA and CDR2 is YSYEKL. The CDR3 contains 18 residues. CDR3 in amino acids: CASSQPSNLAFSYNEQYF. The DNA for the CDR3 is TGCGCCAGCAGCCAGCCGAGTAATCTAGCGTTTTCCTACAATGAGCAGTACTTC.